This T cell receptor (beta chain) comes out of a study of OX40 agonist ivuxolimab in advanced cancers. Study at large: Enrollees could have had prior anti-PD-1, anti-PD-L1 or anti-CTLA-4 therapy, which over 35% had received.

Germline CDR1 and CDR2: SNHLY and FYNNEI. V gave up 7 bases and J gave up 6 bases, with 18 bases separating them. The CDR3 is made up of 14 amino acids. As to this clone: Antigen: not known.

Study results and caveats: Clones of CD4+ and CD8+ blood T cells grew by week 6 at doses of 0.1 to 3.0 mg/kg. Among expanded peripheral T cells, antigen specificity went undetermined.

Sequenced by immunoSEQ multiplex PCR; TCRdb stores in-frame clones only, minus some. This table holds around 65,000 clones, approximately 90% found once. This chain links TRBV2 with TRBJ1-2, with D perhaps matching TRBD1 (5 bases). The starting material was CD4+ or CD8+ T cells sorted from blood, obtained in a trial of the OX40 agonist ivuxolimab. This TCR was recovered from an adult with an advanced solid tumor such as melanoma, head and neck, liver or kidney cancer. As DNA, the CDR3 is TGTGCCAGCACCTACGGGGGGATCGGGAATGGCTACACCTTC. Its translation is CASTYGGIGNGYTF.